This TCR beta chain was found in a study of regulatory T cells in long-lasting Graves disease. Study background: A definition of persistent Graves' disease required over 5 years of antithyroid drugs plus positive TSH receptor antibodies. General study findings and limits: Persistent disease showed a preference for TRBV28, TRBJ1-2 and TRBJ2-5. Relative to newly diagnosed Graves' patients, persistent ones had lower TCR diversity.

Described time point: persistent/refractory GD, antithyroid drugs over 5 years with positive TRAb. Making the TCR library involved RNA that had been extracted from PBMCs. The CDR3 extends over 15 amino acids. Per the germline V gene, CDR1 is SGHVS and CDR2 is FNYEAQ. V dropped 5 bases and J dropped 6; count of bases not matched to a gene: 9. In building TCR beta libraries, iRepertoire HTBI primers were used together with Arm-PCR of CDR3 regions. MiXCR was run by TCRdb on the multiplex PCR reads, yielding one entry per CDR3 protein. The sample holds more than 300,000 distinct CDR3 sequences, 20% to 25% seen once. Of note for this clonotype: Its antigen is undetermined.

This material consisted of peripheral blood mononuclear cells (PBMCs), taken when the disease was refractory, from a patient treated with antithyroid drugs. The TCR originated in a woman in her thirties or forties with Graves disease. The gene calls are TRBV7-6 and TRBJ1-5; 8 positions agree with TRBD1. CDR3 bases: TGTGCCAGCAGCCCTCGACAGGGGTTGGGTCAGCCCCAGCATTTT. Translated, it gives CASSPRQGLGQPQHF.